The TCR beta chain under discussion was sequenced for a study of T-cell memory formation after mild COVID-19. The table lists this clonotype with a few counts. Germline V gene lookup returns CDR1 MNHNY and CDR2 SVGAGI (reference sequence). The CDR3 is made up of 16 amino acids. V was pared by 0 bases and J by 9 bases, with 18 bases between. MiXCR was run by TCRdb on the 5' RACE reads, yielding one entry per CDR3 protein. The repertoire holds 540,000 or so distinct CDR3 sequences, roughly 21% seen once, with about an eighth in the top ten. The chain links TRBV6-6 to TRBJ2-1; a weak D match, TRBD2 (6 bases). This receptor was obtained from an adult woman who had mild COVID-19 (a few samples of this study predate the infection). Cell type and time point are not known. Sequenced sample: PBMCs or a T cell subset sorted from them (not recorded which). The CDR3 nucleotides are TGTGCCAGCAGTTACTCTCTGGCGGGGAGCAAGTCTGAGCAGTTCTTC. Its protein product is CASSYSLAGSKSEQFF.